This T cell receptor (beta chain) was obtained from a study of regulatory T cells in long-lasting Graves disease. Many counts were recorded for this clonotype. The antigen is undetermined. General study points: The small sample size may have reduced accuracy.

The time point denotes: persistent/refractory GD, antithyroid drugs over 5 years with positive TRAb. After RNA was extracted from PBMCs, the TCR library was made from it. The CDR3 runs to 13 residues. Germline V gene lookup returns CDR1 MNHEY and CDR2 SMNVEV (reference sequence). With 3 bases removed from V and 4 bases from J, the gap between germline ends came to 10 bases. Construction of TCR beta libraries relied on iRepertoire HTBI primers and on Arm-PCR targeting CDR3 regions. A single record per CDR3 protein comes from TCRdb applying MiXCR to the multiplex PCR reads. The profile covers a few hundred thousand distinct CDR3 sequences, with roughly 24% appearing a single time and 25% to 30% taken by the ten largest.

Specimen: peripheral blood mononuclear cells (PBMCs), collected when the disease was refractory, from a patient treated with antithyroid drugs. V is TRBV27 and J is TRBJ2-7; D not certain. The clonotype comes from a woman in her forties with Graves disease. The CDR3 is CASSLGLHYEQYF. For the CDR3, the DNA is TGTGCCAGCAGTTTGGGTCTACATTACGAGCAGTACTTC.